Listed below are T cell receptor beta chains from one sample, sequenced in a study of blood T cell repertoires in COVID-19. TCRdb keeps only in-frame clones here, not all; method: immunoSEQ multiplex PCR. The sample yields 30,000 to 40,000 clones, 75% to 90% seen once. What was sequenced was peripheral blood. Receptors were obtained from a man aged 60 to 75 with active or convalescent COVID-19. CDR3s include the opening cysteine and the closing phenylalanine or tryptophan. The D gene is left open where the match is weak. Size is omitted from some rows. Given values are once, few, many or a class for expanded clones.

TRBD2 TRBJ2-1 TRBV10-2 NA CASSEFGTSRNEQFF TGCGCCAGCAGTGAATTCGGGACTAGTCGTAATGAGCAGTTCTTC
TRBD2 TRBJ2-2 TRBV19 NA CASGGGFAGELFF TGTGCCAGTGGCGGGGGGTTCGCCGGGGAGCTGTTTTTT
NA TRBJ1-6 TRBV10-3 NA CAISERDINSPLHF TGTGCCATCAGTGAACGAGACATTAATTCACCCCTCCACTTT
TRBD1 TRBJ1-4 TRBV3-1/TRBV3-2 few CASSQRTGGGEKLFF TGTGCCAGCAGCCAACGGACAGGCGGAGGAGAAAAACTGTTTTTT
TRBD1 TRBJ2-3 TRBV19 NA CASNSQGAGDTQYF TGTGCCAGTAACTCACAGGGGGCCGGAGATACGCAGTATTTT
TRBD2 TRBJ2-3 TRBV4-2 once CASRSWLAGGDNTDTQYF TGTGCCAGCAGGAGTTGGCTAGCGGGGGGGGATAACACAGATACGCAGTATTTT
TRBD1 TRBJ1-2 TRBV3-1/TRBV3-2 NA CASSQGWGQHNYGYTF TGTGCCAGCAGCCAAGGCTGGGGACAGCATAACTATGGCTACACCTTC
TRBD1 TRBJ2-2 TRBV12-3/TRBV12-4 NA CASSRQGIEELFF TGTGCCAGCAGCCGACAGGGGATCGAGGAGCTGTTTTTT
TRBD2 TRBJ2-4 TRBV7-2 few CASSFTTSGGTIQYF TGTGCCAGCAGCTTCACGACTAGCGGAGGAACCATTCAGTACTTC
NA TRBJ2-5 TRBV29-1 NA CSVGGGQETQYF TGCAGCGTTGGGGGAGGCCAAGAGACCCAGTACTTC
NA TRBJ2-3 TRBV28 NA CASSLGGAGTDTQYF TGTGCCAGCAGTTTAGGGGGGGCCGGGACAGATACGCAGTATTTT
TRBD2 TRBJ2-1 TRBV25-1 once CASRNQAGVEQFF TGTGCCAGCAGAAACCAAGCGGGAGTGGAGCAGTTCTTC
TRBD1 TRBJ1-1 TRBV12-3/TRBV12-4 NA CASSRDRVTEAFF TGTGCCAGCAGTCGGGACAGGGTAACTGAAGCTTTCTTT
NA TRBJ1-5 TRBV19 NA CASSSARDSNQPQHF TGTGCCAGTAGTTCTGCCCGGGATAGCAATCAGCCCCAGCATTTT
TRBD1 TRBJ2-4 TRBV18 NA CASSPRTGASKNIQYF TGTGCCAGCTCACCGAGGACAGGAGCGTCCAAAAACATTCAGTACTTC
NA TRBJ2-1 TRBV6-5 NA CASSYRQGTANEQFF TGTGCCAGCAGTTATCGTCAGGGTACCGCCAATGAGCAGTTCTTC
TRBD2 TRBJ2-1 TRBV12-5 NA CASGQMNTLHGLAGGYNEQFF TGTGCTAGTGGCCAAATGAACACGTTGCACGGACTAGCGGGAGGGTACAATGAGCAGTTCTTC
NA TRBJ1-5 TRBV28 NA CASSLAGYQPQHF TGTGCCAGCAGTTTGGCGGGATATCAGCCCCAGCATTTT
NA TRBJ2-2 TRBV2 few CASSDPGFWELFF TGTGCCAGCAGCGACCCAGGGTTCTGGGAGCTGTTTTTT
NA TRBJ1-1 TRBV28 once CASSSPQQATEAFF TGTGCCAGCAGTTCCCCTCAGCAGGCTACTGAAGCTTTCTTT
NA TRBJ2-1 TRBV7-9 NA CASSRVESYYNEQFF TGTGCCAGCAGCCGCGTCGAATCCTACTACAATGAGCAGTTCTTC
TRBD2 TRBJ2-5 TRBV13 NA CASSSRLRTSGGQETQYF TGTGCCAGCAGCTCAAGGTTACGGACTAGCGGGGGGCAAGAGACCCAGTACTTC
NA TRBJ2-1 TRBV27 NA CASSLQTRGHNEQFF TGTGCCAGCAGTCTCCAGACTAGGGGACACAATGAGCAGTTCTTC
TRBD1 TRBJ1-6 TRBV19 NA CASRLQGASEAAALHF TGTGCCAGTAGGCTACAGGGGGCTTCTGAGGCCGCCGCCCTCCACTTT
NA TRBJ1-2 TRBV7-6 few CASSLVEVEGYTF TGTGCCAGCAGCTTAGTGGAGGTCGAAGGTTACACCTTC
NA TRBJ2-5 TRBV19 NA CASSMPRGAGETQYF TGTGCCAGTAGTATGCCCAGGGGGGCCGGAGAGACCCAGTACTTC
TRBD1 TRBJ1-1 TRBV4-1 NA CASSHPGTANTEAFF TGCGCCAGCAGCCACCCAGGGACAGCTAACACTGAAGCTTTCTTT
NA TRBJ1-5 TRBV4-1 NA CASSQVPGPFSNQPQHF TGCGCCAGCAGCCAAGTACCAGGGCCCTTTAGCAATCAGCCCCAGCATTTT
TRBD1 TRBJ1-5 TRBV6-4 NA CASRTGTGRLSGNQPQHF TGTGCCAGCAGGACTGGGACAGGGAGATTGTCAGGCAATCAGCCCCAGCATTTT
NA TRBJ2-1 TRBV7-2 NA CASSLVVAREQFF TGTGCCAGCAGCTTAGTCGTGGCCAGGGAGCAGTTCTTC